What follows are 6 T cell receptor beta chains derived from one specimen sequenced in a study of blood T cell repertoires in COVID-19. Method: immunoSEQ multiplex PCR; TCRdb's copy keeps in-frame clones and lacks some. The sample shows 250,000 to 350,000 clones, around 90% of them seen only once. The sequenced sample consisted of peripheral blood. The receptors here all came from a man aged 18 to 30 who had recovered from COVID-19.

V and J are TRBV7-3 and TRBJ2-5; 8 bases agree with TRBD2. V was clipped by 4 bases and J by 4 bases; unmatched bases: 8. Germline-derived CDR1 and CDR2 are SGHTA and FQGTGA. This CDR3 has 15 residues. As DNA, the CDR3 is TGTGCCAGCAGCTACCTGGGACTAGAAGGAGAGACCCAGTACTTC. It encodes CASSYLGLEGETQYF.

The rearrangement uses TRBV7-9 and TRBJ1-1, with TRBD1 matching 8 bases. This CDR3 region has 15 residues. Germline trimming cut 5 bases from V and 3 bases from J; bases unmatched to any gene: 8. Germline-derived CDR1 and CDR2 are SEHNR and FQNEAQ (reference sequence). CDR3 in amino acids: CASSHRPTGDTEAFF. The CDR3, as DNA: TGTGCCAGCAGCCACCGCCCGACAGGGGACACTGAAGCTTTCTTT.

The chain combines TRBV5-1 with TRBJ2-4; possibly TRBD1 for D (6 bases). CDR1 and CDR2 (germline): SGHRS, YFSETQ. V lost 3 bases, J lost 3 bases, and 7 bases lay in between. This CDR3 has 13 residues. As DNA, the CDR3 is TGCGCCAGCAGCTCAGGGGACAAAAACATTCAGTACTTC. It codes for CASSSGDKNIQYF.

This clone came up a few times. The J gene is TRBJ1-1, the V gene TRBV19; 8 bases align to TRBD1. Germline assignment: CDR1 LNHDA and CDR2 SQIVND (reference sequence). This CDR3 spans 13 amino acids. The V and J ends lost 4 bases and 7 bases, in that order; junction bases with no gene match: 5. CDR3 sequence reads: CASSTLDRVEAFF. The DNA of the CDR3 is TGTGCCAGTAGTACCTTGGACAGGGTTGAAGCTTTCTTT.

This rearrangement joins TRBV25-1 to TRBJ2-2; D unresolved. The length of the CDR3 is 13 residues. The ends were cut back, 3 bases at V and 0 bases at J, with 2 bases in the middle. Germline V gene sequence: CDR1 MGHDK, CDR2 SYGVNS. The CDR3: CASSDTNTGELFF. Written as DNA, the CDR3 is TGTGCCAGCAGTGACACGAACACCGGGGAGCTGTTTTTT.

The gene calls are TRBV21-1 and TRBJ1-2; the table's TRBD1 call for D was not verified on the DNA. TRBV21-1 is a known pseudogene. This CDR3 is built from 11 residues. The CDR3 loop is CASRADYGYTF. As DNA, the CDR3 is TGTGCCAGCAGGGCCGACTATGGCTACACCTTC.